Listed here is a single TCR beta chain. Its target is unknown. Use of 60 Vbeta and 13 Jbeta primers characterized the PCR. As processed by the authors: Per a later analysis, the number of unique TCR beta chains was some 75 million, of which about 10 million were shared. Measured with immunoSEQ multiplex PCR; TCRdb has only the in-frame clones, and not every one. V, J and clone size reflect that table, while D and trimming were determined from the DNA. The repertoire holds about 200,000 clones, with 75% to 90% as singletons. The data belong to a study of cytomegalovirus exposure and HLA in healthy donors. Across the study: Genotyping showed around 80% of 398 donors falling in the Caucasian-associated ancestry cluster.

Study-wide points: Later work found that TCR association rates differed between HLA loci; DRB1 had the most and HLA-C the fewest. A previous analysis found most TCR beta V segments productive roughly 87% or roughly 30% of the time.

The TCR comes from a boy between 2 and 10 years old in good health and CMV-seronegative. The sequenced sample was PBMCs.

The CDR3 coding sequence is TGTGCCAGCTCCCCTACGCGGGCCGGGGAGCTGTTTTTT. As protein: CASSPTRAGELFF. This chain joins TRBV18 and TRBJ2-2, with TRBD2 as a possible D gene (5 bases). V gave up 6 bases and J gave up 6 bases, with 11 bases separating them. This CDR3 contains 13 residues. In germline, CDR1 is KGHSH, CDR2 LQKENI.